The 20 T cell receptor beta chains in this list originate from one sample, sequenced in a study of post-analysis software for immune sequencing data. Whole-study results and caveats: About 5 TRBV segments were more frequent in patients than controls; TRBV5-6, TRBV5-1 and TRBV20-1 belonged to this group.

Their antigens remain unidentified. The TCR beta cDNA libraries carried unique molecular identifiers. TCRdb reanalysed the PCR reads using MiXCR and keeps one entry per CDR3 protein. The sample lists 150,000 to 200,000 distinct CDR3 sequences; about 30% were seen once. The sequenced sample was blood. All receptors derive from a girl aged 10-17 years with multiple sclerosis.

This clonotype occurred a few times. V gene TRBV5-1 combines with J gene TRBJ2-5; a possible D gene is TRBD1 (6 bases). V was shortened by 4 bases and J by 5 bases, with 15 bases between the two germline ends. The CDR3 spans 14 residues. Germline V gene lookup returns CDR1 SGHRS and CDR2 YFSETQ. In nucleotides, the CDR3 is TGCGCCAGCAGCGTTACAGGGCCCCCGGAGACCCAGTACTTC. It encodes CASSVTGPPETQYF.

This chain uses TRBV29-1 with TRBJ2-1, with TRBD1 matching over 9 bases. Looked up from germline, CDR1 is SQVTM and CDR2 is ANQGSEA. The CDR3 sequence is 15 residues long. V was clipped by 6 bases and J by 10 bases; unmatched bases: 16. CDR3 DNA sequence: TGCAGCGTCTCATATCCGGGACAGGGAAGACGAGAGCAGTTCTTC. Translated, it gives CSVSYPGQGRREQFF.

At least ten counts were recorded for this clonotype. This chain joins TRBV7-9 and TRBJ1-2; possibly TRBD1 for D (5 bases). Germline V gene data show CDR1 as SEHNR and CDR2 as FQNEAQ (reference sequence). This CDR3 contains 12 residues. Trimming shortened V by 4 bases and J by 7 bases, and 10 bases separated the two germline ends. This CDR3 is CASSSGMGGYTF. CDR3 DNA sequence: TGTGCCAGCAGCTCAGGGATGGGTGGCTACACCTTC.

This clonotype was observed a handful of times. J is TRBJ2-2 and V is TRBV29-1; 9 bases match TRBD2. Germline loops: CDR1 SQVTM, CDR2 ANQGSEA. Trimming removed 1 base from V and 1 base from J; junction bases left unmatched: 1. The CDR3 covers 15 residues. CDR3 sequence (DNA): TGCAGCGTTGAAGGACTAGCGGTGAACACCGGGGAGCTGTTTTTT. Translation gives CSVEGLAVNTGELFF.

The rearrangement joins TRBV4-1 to TRBJ1-1; 9 nucleotides agree with TRBD1. V was pared by 1 base and J by 8 bases, with 2 bases of the junction left unmatched. Germline V gene sequence: CDR1 MGHRA, CDR2 YSYEKL. The length of the CDR3 is 13 residues. The CDR3 region has the DNA TGCGCCAGCAGCCAAGGGACAGGGGTCGAAGCTTTCTTT. This gives the protein CASSQGTGVEAFF.

This clonotype was seen a handful of times. The chain couples TRBV5-8 to TRBJ2-1; 10 bases map to TRBD2. This CDR3 is 15 amino acids long. CDR1 is SGHTS and CDR2 is YDEGEE in the germline V gene. Trimming took 2 bases from V and 3 from J; bases not matched to a gene: 2. As DNA, the CDR3 is TGTGCCAGCAGCTTAGCGGGAGGGGACTACAATGAGCAGTTCTTC. Its protein product is CASSLAGGDYNEQFF. The full variable domain, rest sourced from reference TRBV5-8 and TRBJ2-1, is EAGVTQSPTHLIKTRGQQATLRCSPISGHTSVYWYQQALGLGLQFLLWYDEGEERNRGNFPPRFSGRQFPNYSSELNVNALELEDSALYLCASSLAGGDYNEQFFGPGTRLTVL.

V is TRBV28 and J is TRBJ2-5; D may correspond to TRBD1 or TRBD2 (5 bases each). The tail of the sequence fits TRBJ2-7 better, so the J call may be wrong. The germline V gene has CDR1 MDHEN and CDR2 SYDVKM. CDR3 length equals 14 residues. This CDR3 reads CASSPRDERCEQYF. Here the CDR3 DNA reads TGTGCCAGCAGCCCTAGGGACGAACGGTGCGAGCAGTACTTC.

A word on this clonotype: One end of the junction is discordant with germline, which a read error may explain. The rearrangement uses TRBV12-3 or TRBV12-4 and TRBJ2-6, with a weak D call TRBD1 (5 bases). The CDR3 consists of 14 residues. The CDR3 DNA follows: TGTGCCAGCACCATCAGTTCTGGGGCCAACGTCCGGACTTTC. Translating it yields CASTISSGANVRTF.

This chain joins TRBV20-1 and TRBJ1-2; D is possibly TRBD1 (6 bases). Trimming left V 6 bases short and J 1 base short, with 15 bases between. The CDR3 runs to 14 residues. The germline gives CDR1 DFQATT, CDR2 SNEGSKA (reference sequence). This chain's CDR3 is CSAPGGAGNYGYTF. Written as DNA, the CDR3 is TGCAGTGCCCCTGGGGGGGCGGGTAACTATGGCTACACCTTC.

This clonotype was recorded at least ten times. The chain couples TRBV6-5 to TRBJ2-4, with D possibly matching TRBD1 (5 bases). Germline V gene data show CDR1 as MNHEY and CDR2 as SVGAGI. The CDR3 is made up of 16 amino acids. With 0 bases removed from V and 1 base from J, the gap between germline ends came to 10 bases. This CDR3 reads CASSYSVGAAKNIQYF. CDR3 sequence (DNA): TGTGCCAGCAGTTACTCGGTAGGGGCGGCCAAAAACATTCAGTACTTC.

The genes are TRBV10-3 and TRBJ2-2; 7 positions match TRBD1. J was trimmed by 0 bases and V by 6 bases; bases with no gene match: 4. CDR3 length equals 15 residues. CDR1 is ENHRY, CDR2 SYGVKD, per germline. The CDR3 spells CAIRVGQPNTGELFF. The CDR3 bases are TGTGCCATCAGGGTGGGACAGCCGAACACCGGGGAGCTGTTTTTT.

This clonotype came up a few times. The V and J genes are TRBV15 and TRBJ2-1; D unresolved. CDR3 length equals 14 residues. CDR1 is LNHNV and CDR2 is YYDKDF in the germline V gene (reference sequence). Trimming pared 0 bases from V and 6 bases from J, leaving 9 bases between. The CDR3 loop is CATSRDGRANEQFF. Here the CDR3 DNA reads TGTGCCACCAGCAGAGATGGCCGAGCCAATGAGCAGTTCTTC.

A note on this clonotype: This may be a read error, as it is one base from a much larger clone. The V call is TRBV5-1, the J call TRBJ2-7, with 8 bases identical to TRBD2. The length of the CDR3 is 14 residues. The V and J ends lost 2 bases and 7 bases, in that order; junction bases with no gene match: 8. Germline CDR1 SGHRS, CDR2 YFSETQ. The CDR3 reads CASSFGGGYNEQYF. DNA for the CDR3: TGCGCCAGCAGCTTCGGGGGGGGTTACAATGAGCAGTACTTC.

This clonotype was found a few times. One end of the junction is discordant with germline, which a read error may explain. The chain recombines TRBV6-6 with TRBJ2-6, with D possibly TRBD1 on 5 matching bases. The CDR3 is 16 residues long. Per the germline V gene, CDR1 is MNHNY and CDR2 is SVGAGI (reference sequence). The DNA of the CDR3 is TGTGCCAGCAGCTCCGGGCCCTACTCTGGGGCCAACGTCCGGACTTTC. Protein sequence: CASSSGPYSGANVRTF.

The gene calls are TRBV12-5 and TRBJ1-1; tentative D call: TRBD1 (5 bases). The CDR3 sequence is 13 residues long. V was trimmed by 6 bases and J by 0 bases, leaving 8 bases between them. Germline lookup yields CDR1 LGHNT and CDR2 FRNRAP. The CDR3 spells CASGQELNTEAFF. CDR3 bases: TGTGCTAGTGGACAGGAGTTGAACACTGAAGCTTTCTTT. The full variable domain, its missing parts supplied by reference TRBV12-5 and TRBJ1-1, is DARVTQTPRHKVTEMGQEVTMRCQPILGHNTVFWYRQTMMQGLELLAYFRNRAPLDDSGMPKDRFSAEMPDATLATLKIQPSEPRDSAVYFCASGQELNTEAFFGQGTRLTVV.

Points on this clonotype: A read error may account for a junction end that differs from germline. The genes are TRBV30 and TRBJ2-1, with D possibly TRBD1 on 6 matching bases. The CDR3 covers 13 residues. The germline gives CDR1 GTSNPN, CDR2 SVGIG (reference sequence). The CDR3 DNA reads TGTGCCTGGAGTGATTCTGGGGACAATGAGCGGTTCTTC. Protein sequence: CAWSDSGDNERFF.

The chain joins TRBV12-5 to TRBJ2-7, with D unresolved. The V end was cut by 3 bases, the J end by 2 bases, with 11 bases between. This CDR3 region has 14 residues. Germline V lookup: CDR1 LGHNT, CDR2 FRNRAP. Written as DNA, the CDR3 is TGTGCTAGTGGTTTCTGGGGAACCCCCTACGAGCAGTACTTC. This encodes CASGFWGTPYEQYF.

This chain links TRBV20-1 with TRBJ2-2; 8 bases are shared with TRBD1. V gave up 0 bases and J gave up 2 bases; unmatched junction bases: 5. CDR3 size: 16 residues. Germline V gene sequence: CDR1 DFQATT, CDR2 SNEGSKA (reference sequence). The CDR3 reads CSARDPGGQNTGELFF. CDR3 coding DNA: TGCAGTGCTAGAGATCCAGGGGGCCAAAACACCGGGGAGCTGTTTTTT.

This clonotype came up many times. This chain joins TRBV5-1 and TRBJ2-5; D is unresolved. This CDR3 region has 15 residues. V was clipped by 4 bases and J by 3 bases, with 16 bases between them. Germline CDR1 SGHRS, CDR2 YFSETQ. CDR3 nucleotide sequence: TGCGCCAGCAGCGCGCGAAGTCGACAAGAAGAGACCCAGTACTTC. Amino acids: CASSARSRQEETQYF.

Details on this clonotype: The junction does not match germline at one end; this may be a read error. This chain joins TRBV5-1 and TRBJ2-3; 10 bases agree with TRBD2. Germline V CDR1 and CDR2: SGHRS, YFSETQ. The CDR3 runs to 16 residues. CDR3 DNA: TGCACCAGCAGCCGCGGACTAGCGGAGAGCACAGATACGCAGTATTTT. This codes for CTSSRGLAESTDTQYF.